The clone carrying this TCR beta chain was observed once. Its target is not known. The sample contains more than one DNA sequence encoding this CDR3. This entry belongs to a study of T cell clones after liver transplantation. Study as a whole: Liver transplant recipients had immunosuppression withdrawal attempted within 2 years.

Findings and caveats of the study: Conclusions were preliminary, with small, heterogeneous patient groups. In 5 of 8 subjects, circulating graft-donor-reactive CD4 TCRbeta sequences fell significantly after transplant.

CDR1 and CDR2 (germline): MNHEY, SMNVEV (reference sequence). CDR3 size: 14 residues. V was clipped by 5 bases and J by 2 bases; unmatched bases: 3. Sequencing used immunoSEQ multiplex PCR; TCRdb keeps in-frame clones, though not all of them. The profile shows approximately 100,000 clones, roughly 80% of them singletons. Thawed unstimulated PBMCs were FACS-sorted by CD3, CD4 and CD8 into two populations. This specimen consisted of CD4+ T cells from blood, obtained around 44 months after liver transplant. The chain combines TRBV27 with TRBJ2-3, with TRBD2 matching over 8 bases. The sequence was obtained from a human patient who received a liver transplant. The graft donor may account for some of the T cells. The DNA of the CDR3 is TGTGCCAGCAGTCTACTAGCGGACACAGATACGCAGTATTTT. It codes for CASSLLADTDTQYF.